A selection of T cell receptor beta chains follows, all from one sample in a study of tumor-infiltrating lymphocytes in primary liver carcinoma. TCRdb passed the multiplex PCR reads through MiXCR, listing each CDR3 protein once. The sample has fewer than 350,000 distinct CDR3 sequences, about 61% seen once. The sequenced sample was peripheral blood. Receptors originate from a man in his forties or fifties with primary liver carcinoma and hepatitis B virus infection. Both conserved end residues are part of each CDR3. D genes are given only for firm matches. The listing skips clone size in some rows; elsewhere it reads once, few, many or a size class.

d_call: NA; j_call: TRBJ2-1; v_call: TRBV12-3/TRBV12-4; cdr3_length: 15; clone_size: many; cdr3_aa: CASSNSGSKTTEQFF; cdr3_nt: TGTGCCAGCAGTAACAGCGGGTCCAAGACAACTGAGCAGTTCTTC
d_call: NA; j_call: TRBJ1-1; v_call: TRBV11-2; cdr3_length: 14; clone_size: NA; cdr3_aa: CTSSMDSSITEAFF; cdr3_nt: TGTACCAGCAGCATGGACTCTTCGATCACTGAAGCTTTCTTT
d_call: NA; j_call: TRBJ2-5; v_call: TRBV2; cdr3_length: 15; clone_size: NA; cdr3_aa: CACSEAGQNQETQYF; cdr3_nt: TGTGCCTGCAGTGAAGCCGGTCAGAACCAAGAGACCCAGTACTTC
d_call: NA; j_call: TRBJ2-7; v_call: TRBV11-1; cdr3_length: 11; clone_size: NA; cdr3_aa: CANSQGVEQYF; cdr3_nt: TGTGCCAACAGCCAAGGCGTCGAGCAGTACTTC
d_call: TRBD1; j_call: TRBJ1-5; v_call: TRBV10-3; cdr3_length: 14; clone_size: NA; cdr3_aa: CAIVGTADNQPQHF; cdr3_nt: TGTGCCATCGTGGGGACAGCCGACAATCAGCCCCAGCATTTT
d_call: TRBD2; j_call: TRBJ2-2; v_call: TRBV5-4; cdr3_length: 15; clone_size: NA; cdr3_aa: CASSPSGRANGELFF; cdr3_nt: TGTGCCAGCAGCCCTAGCGGGAGGGCCAACGGGGAGCTGTTTTTT
d_call: TRBD2; j_call: TRBJ2-7; v_call: TRBV6-5; cdr3_length: 14; clone_size: NA; cdr3_aa: CASITNGGGDEQYF; cdr3_nt: TGTGCCAGCATTACCAACGGGGGAGGGGACGAGCAGTACTTC
d_call: NA; j_call: TRBJ2-1; v_call: TRBV6-6; cdr3_length: 14; clone_size: NA; cdr3_aa: CARTPDPLYNEQFF; cdr3_nt: TGTGCCAGGACCCCAGACCCATTATATAATGAGCAGTTCTTC
d_call: NA; j_call: TRBJ2-5; v_call: TRBV6-5; cdr3_length: 13; clone_size: NA; cdr3_aa: CASSPDFGETKYF; cdr3_nt: TGTGCCAGCAGTCCGGATTTTGGGGAGACCAAGTACTTC
d_call: NA; j_call: TRBJ1-1; v_call: TRBV11-2; cdr3_length: 13; clone_size: NA; cdr3_aa: CASNLVRGGEAFF; cdr3_nt: TGTGCCAGCAACTTAGTCCGGGGCGGGGAAGCTTTCTTT
d_call: TRBD2; j_call: TRBJ2-5; v_call: TRBV6-5; cdr3_length: 17; clone_size: NA; cdr3_aa: CASSLGGLAGGLETQHF; cdr3_nt: TGTGCCAGCAGTTTAGGGGGCCTAGCGGGAGGGTTGGAGACCCAGCACTTC
d_call: NA; j_call: TRBJ1-1; v_call: TRBV6-2/TRBV6-3; cdr3_length: 14; clone_size: NA; cdr3_aa: CASSYWGSNTKAFF; cdr3_nt: TGTGCCAGCAGTTACTGGGGCTCGAACACTAAAGCTTTCTTT
d_call: NA; j_call: TRBJ1-1; v_call: TRBV5-1; cdr3_length: 14; clone_size: NA; cdr3_aa: CASSLRQLNTEAFF; cdr3_nt: TGCGCCAGCAGCCTTCGACAATTGAACACTGAAGCTTTCTTT
d_call: NA; j_call: TRBJ1-1; v_call: TRBV28; cdr3_length: 15; clone_size: NA; cdr3_aa: CASRPLGGEGTEAFF; cdr3_nt: TGTGCCAGCAGGCCCCTGGGGGGGGAAGGCACTGAAGCTTTCTTT
d_call: NA; j_call: TRBJ2-1; v_call: TRBV11-2; cdr3_length: 17; clone_size: NA; cdr3_aa: CASSPDDTRGSYNERFF; cdr3_nt: TGTGCCAGCAGCCCCGATGATACCAGAGGCTCCTACAATGAGCGGTTCTTC
d_call: TRBD2; j_call: TRBJ2-1; v_call: TRBV6-1; cdr3_length: 17; clone_size: NA; cdr3_aa: CASSSGRAAGGYNEQSF; cdr3_nt: TGTGCCAGCAGTTCGGGCCGTGCAGCGGGAGGCTACAATGAGCAGTCCTTC
d_call: NA; j_call: TRBJ2-2; v_call: TRBV28; cdr3_length: 12; clone_size: once; cdr3_aa: CASKVSTGELFF; cdr3_nt: TGTGCCAGCAAGGTGAGCACCGGGGAGCTGTTTTTT
d_call: NA; j_call: TRBJ1-4; v_call: TRBV11-2; cdr3_length: 17; clone_size: once; cdr3_aa: CASSLSAGTLLREKLLF; cdr3_nt: TGTGCCAGCAGCTTAAGTGCCGGTACACTCCTGAGGGAAAAACTGCTTTTT
d_call: NA; j_call: TRBJ1-1; v_call: TRBV11-2; cdr3_length: 14; clone_size: NA; cdr3_aa: CTNSLDHGHTEAFF; cdr3_nt: TGTACCAACAGCTTAGATCACGGACACACTGAAGCTTTCTTT
d_call: TRBD1; j_call: TRBJ1-1; v_call: TRBV7-8; cdr3_length: 13; clone_size: many; cdr3_aa: CASSPRGRTEAFF; cdr3_nt: TGTGCCAGCAGCCCTAGGGGGCGGACTGAAGCTTTCTTT
d_call: NA; j_call: TRBJ2-7; v_call: TRBV4-1; cdr3_length: 13; clone_size: NA; cdr3_aa: CARSQELNYEQYF; cdr3_nt: TGCGCCAGAAGCCAAGAACTTAACTACGAGCAGTACTTC
d_call: NA; j_call: TRBJ2-1; v_call: TRBV11-2; cdr3_length: 16; clone_size: NA; cdr3_aa: CASSIDWGSSYIEQFF; cdr3_nt: TGTGCCAGCAGCATAGATTGGGGGAGCTCCTACATTGAGCAGTTCTTC
d_call: TRBD2; j_call: TRBJ2-7; v_call: TRBV10-3; cdr3_length: 16; clone_size: many; cdr3_aa: CAISDITLAGTYEQYF; cdr3_nt: TGTGCCATCAGTGACATAACTCTAGCGGGAACCTACGAGCAGTACTTC
d_call: TRBD1; j_call: TRBJ2-7; v_call: TRBV29-1; cdr3_length: 12; clone_size: many; cdr3_aa: CSVGGQGQEQYF; cdr3_nt: TGCAGCGTGGGAGGACAGGGTCAAGAGCAGTACTTC
d_call: NA; j_call: TRBJ1-1; v_call: TRBV5-1; cdr3_length: 15; clone_size: once; cdr3_aa: CASSPHTEMNTEAFF; cdr3_nt: TGCGCCAGCTCGCCCCATACAGAGATGAACACTGAAGCTTTCTTT
d_call: NA; j_call: TRBJ2-1; v_call: TRBV28; cdr3_length: 10; clone_size: NA; cdr3_aa: CASSQHEQFF; cdr3_nt: TGTGCCAGCAGTCAGCATGAGCAGTTCTTC
d_call: NA; j_call: TRBJ2-1; v_call: TRBV5-4; cdr3_length: 14; clone_size: NA; cdr3_aa: CASSEPGMIYEQFF; cdr3_nt: TGTGCCAGCAGCGAACCGGGGATGATCTATGAGCAGTTCTTC
d_call: NA; j_call: TRBJ2-6; v_call: TRBV28; cdr3_length: 15; clone_size: NA; cdr3_aa: CANSLTVTGANVLTF; cdr3_nt: TGTGCCAACAGTCTTACTGTGACTGGGGCCAACGTCCTGACTTTC
d_call: TRBD2; j_call: TRBJ2-3; v_call: TRBV12-3/TRBV12-4; cdr3_length: 15; clone_size: few; cdr3_aa: CASSRSGSRADTQYF; cdr3_nt: TGTGCCAGCAGTAGGAGCGGGAGTAGGGCAGATACGCAGTATTTT
d_call: TRBD1; j_call: TRBJ2-2; v_call: TRBV5-6; cdr3_length: 20; clone_size: NA; cdr3_aa: CASNSFVRTTGRTNTGELFF; cdr3_nt: TGTGCCAGCAACTCGTTCGTCAGGACGACAGGGCGGACGAACACCGGGGAGCTGTTTTTT
d_call: NA; j_call: TRBJ2-1; v_call: TRBV6-1; cdr3_length: 13; clone_size: NA; cdr3_aa: CASSVGTYNEQFF; cdr3_nt: TGTGCCAGCAGTGTGGGCACCTACAATGAGCAGTTCTTC
d_call: NA; j_call: TRBJ2-2; v_call: TRBV12-3/TRBV12-4; cdr3_length: 12; clone_size: many; cdr3_aa: CASNLGTGELFF; cdr3_nt: TGTGCCAGCAACCTGGGAACCGGGGAGCTGTTTTTT
d_call: NA; j_call: TRBJ2-7; v_call: TRBV6-6; cdr3_length: 13; clone_size: NA; cdr3_aa: CASSVGARYEQHF; cdr3_nt: TGTGCCAGCAGTGTCGGGGCGCGATACGAGCAGCACTTC
d_call: NA; j_call: TRBJ2-3; v_call: TRBV6-2/TRBV6-3; cdr3_length: 15; clone_size: once; cdr3_aa: CASSPIELRSDTQYF; cdr3_nt: TGTGCCAGCAGCCCTATCGAACTCCGGTCAGATACGCAGTATTTT
d_call: NA; j_call: TRBJ1-2; v_call: TRBV12-3/TRBV12-4; cdr3_length: 15; clone_size: NA; cdr3_aa: CASSLLGATPYDYTF; cdr3_nt: TGTGCCAGCAGTTTATTGGGGGCTACCCCCTATGACTACACCTTC
d_call: NA; j_call: TRBJ2-2; v_call: TRBV4-1; cdr3_length: 14; clone_size: NA; cdr3_aa: CASSQVRDTGELFF; cdr3_nt: TGCGCCAGCAGCCAAGTACGGGACACAGGGGAGCTGTTTTTT
d_call: TRBD2; j_call: TRBJ2-7; v_call: TRBV29-1; cdr3_length: 16; clone_size: NA; cdr3_aa: CSDPGHLLVGGPVQYF; cdr3_nt: TGCAGCGACCCCGGGCATCTACTAGTGGGAGGGCCCGTGCAGTACTTC
d_call: NA; j_call: TRBJ1-6; v_call: TRBV10-3; cdr3_length: 15; clone_size: many; cdr3_aa: CASTPIGGDNSPLHF; cdr3_nt: TGTGCCTCTACCCCTATTGGCGGCGATAATTCACCCCTCCACTTT
d_call: NA; j_call: TRBJ2-5; v_call: TRBV11-2; cdr3_length: 15; clone_size: few; cdr3_aa: CVSSLGGHLQGTQYF; cdr3_nt: TGTGTCAGCAGCTTAGGGGGACACCTACAAGGGACCCAGTACTTC
d_call: TRBD1; j_call: TRBJ2-1; v_call: TRBV29-1; cdr3_length: 14; clone_size: NA; cdr3_aa: CSVVTGVWCNEQFF; cdr3_nt: TGCAGCGTCGTAACAGGGGTCTGGTGCAATGAGCAGTTCTTC
d_call: NA; j_call: TRBJ1-5; v_call: TRBV6-2/TRBV6-3; cdr3_length: 16; clone_size: NA; cdr3_aa: CASSYLTGANNQPRHF; cdr3_nt: TGTGCCAGCAGCTACCTAACGGGGGCCAACAATCAGCCCCGGCATTTT
d_call: TRBD1; j_call: TRBJ2-1; v_call: TRBV6-6; cdr3_length: 15; clone_size: NA; cdr3_aa: CASSYSRDRGNEQFF; cdr3_nt: TGTGCCAGCAGTTACTCGAGAGACAGGGGAAATGAGCAGTTCTTC
d_call: NA; j_call: TRBJ2-1; v_call: TRBV19; cdr3_length: 11; clone_size: NA; cdr3_aa: CASWAGNEQFF; cdr3_nt: TGTGCCAGTTGGGCTGGCAATGAGCAGTTCTTC
d_call: NA; j_call: TRBJ1-2; v_call: TRBV29-1; cdr3_length: 11; clone_size: NA; cdr3_aa: CSVVIGNGYTF; cdr3_nt: TGCAGCGTTGTCATCGGGAATGGCTACACCTTT
d_call: TRBD2; j_call: TRBJ2-7; v_call: TRBV7-6; cdr3_length: 16; clone_size: few; cdr3_aa: CASSSGTSGSPHEQYF; cdr3_nt: TGTGCCAGTAGCTCCGGGACTAGCGGGAGCCCCCACGAGCAGTACTTC
d_call: NA; j_call: TRBJ2-3; v_call: TRBV10-1; cdr3_length: 16; clone_size: NA; cdr3_aa: CASSAPPRTTTDTQYF; cdr3_nt: TGCGCCAGCAGTGCCCCACCCCGCACGACGACAGATACGCAGTATTTT
d_call: NA; j_call: TRBJ1-1; v_call: TRBV11-2; cdr3_length: 13; clone_size: NA; cdr3_aa: CTSSLKRNTETFF; cdr3_nt: TGTACTAGCAGCTTAAAGAGGAACACTGAAACTTTCTTT
d_call: TRBD2; j_call: TRBJ2-7; v_call: TRBV7-2; cdr3_length: 15; clone_size: NA; cdr3_aa: CASSLVSGISYEQYF; cdr3_nt: TGTGCCAGCAGCTTAGTTAGCGGGATCTCCTACGAGCAGTACTTC
d_call: NA; j_call: TRBJ2-3; v_call: TRBV11-3; cdr3_length: 13; clone_size: NA; cdr3_aa: CTGSRQVGDTQYF; cdr3_nt: TGCACCGGCAGTCGACAGGTGGGGGATACGCAGTATTTT
d_call: TRBD2; j_call: TRBJ2-7; v_call: TRBV5-6; cdr3_length: 15; clone_size: few; cdr3_aa: CASSPSGRTGAEQYF; cdr3_nt: TGTGCCAGCAGCCCGTCCGGGAGGACTGGGGCCGAGCAGTACTTC
d_call: NA; j_call: TRBJ2-1; v_call: TRBV6-2/TRBV6-3; cdr3_length: 12; clone_size: many; cdr3_aa: CASSIGPGEQFF; cdr3_nt: TGTGCCAGCAGTATTGGGCCGGGTGAGCAGTTCTTC
d_call: TRBD2; j_call: TRBJ2-3; v_call: TRBV10-2; cdr3_length: 15; clone_size: NA; cdr3_aa: CASSRTSGLTDKQYF; cdr3_nt: TGCGCCAGCAGCCGGACTAGCGGGCTAACAGATAAGCAGTATTTT
d_call: NA; j_call: TRBJ1-1; v_call: TRBV29-1; cdr3_length: 10; clone_size: NA; cdr3_aa: CSAMNTGALF; cdr3_nt: TGCAGCGCAATGAACACTGGAGCTTTATTT
d_call: NA; j_call: TRBJ2-5; v_call: TRBV5-1; cdr3_length: 15; clone_size: few; cdr3_aa: CASSLGVGTQETQYF; cdr3_nt: TGCGCCAGCAGCTTGGGGGTCGGAACCCAAGAGACCCAGTACTTC
d_call: NA; j_call: TRBJ2-1; v_call: TRBV11-2; cdr3_length: 13; clone_size: NA; cdr3_aa: CANSRGRSGEQFF; cdr3_nt: TGTGCCAACAGCCGCGGCAGAAGCGGTGAGCAGTTCTTC
d_call: TRBD1; j_call: TRBJ1-3; v_call: TRBV11-2; cdr3_length: 14; clone_size: NA; cdr3_aa: CTSSPRTGLNTIYF; cdr3_nt: TGTACCAGCAGCCCCCGGACAGGGCTAAACACCATATACTTT
d_call: NA; j_call: TRBJ2-6; v_call: TRBV5-5; cdr3_length: 17; clone_size: NA; cdr3_aa: CASSLAPGASGANVPTF; cdr3_nt: TGTGCCAGCAGCTTGGCCCCAGGGGCGTCTGGGGCCAACGTCCCGACTTTC